The following is a TCR beta chain sequence with its context. The target antigen is unknown. The data stem from a study of CD8 T cells in ankylosing spondylitis. In TCRdb, the 5' RACE reads were re-called with MiXCR into one record per CDR3 protein. The sample carries roughly 35,000 distinct CDR3 sequences, 11% recorded once. Germline V gene sequence: CDR1 DFQATT, CDR2 SNEGSKA (reference sequence). Trimming removed 6 bases from V and 2 bases from J; junction bases left unmatched: 10. This CDR3 region has 14 residues. Study results and limitations: Disease-associated clones were reportedly significantly overrepresented in matched ankylosing spondylitis synovial fluid. Some motif variants had been reported before (in reactive arthritis synovial fluid and blood). A motif of fewer than ten highly homologous TCR beta variants was seen as apparently characteristic of ankylosing spondylitis blood.

The receptor comes from a male donor with ankylosing spondylitis. The chain carries TRBV20-1 and TRBJ2-7; 7 nucleotides line up with TRBD2. Source material: synovial fluid, either unsorted or a sorted T cell fraction (not recorded which). The CDR3 DNA follows: TGCAGTGCGGGGATTAGCGGGCTGGCCTACGAGCAGTACTTC. Protein sequence: CSAGISGLAYEQYF.